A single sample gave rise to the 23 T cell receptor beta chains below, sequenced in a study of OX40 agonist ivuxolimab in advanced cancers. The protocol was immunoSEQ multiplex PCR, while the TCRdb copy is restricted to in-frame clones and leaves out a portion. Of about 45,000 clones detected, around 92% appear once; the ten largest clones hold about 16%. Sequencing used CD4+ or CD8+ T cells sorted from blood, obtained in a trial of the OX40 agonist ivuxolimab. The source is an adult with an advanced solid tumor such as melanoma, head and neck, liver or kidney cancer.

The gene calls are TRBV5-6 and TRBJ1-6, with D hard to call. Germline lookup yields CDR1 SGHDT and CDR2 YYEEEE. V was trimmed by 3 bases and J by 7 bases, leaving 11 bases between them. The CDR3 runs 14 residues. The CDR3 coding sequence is TGTGCCAGCAGCTCCTGGACGGGAAATTCACCCCTCCACTTT. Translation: CASSSWTGNSPLHF.

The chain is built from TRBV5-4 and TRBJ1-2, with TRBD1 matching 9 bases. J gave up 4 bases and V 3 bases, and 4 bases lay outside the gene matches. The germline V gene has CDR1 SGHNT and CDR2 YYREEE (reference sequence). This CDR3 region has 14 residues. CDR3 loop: CASSSWDRAYGYTF. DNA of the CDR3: TGTGCCAGCAGCTCCTGGGACAGGGCCTATGGCTACACCTTC.

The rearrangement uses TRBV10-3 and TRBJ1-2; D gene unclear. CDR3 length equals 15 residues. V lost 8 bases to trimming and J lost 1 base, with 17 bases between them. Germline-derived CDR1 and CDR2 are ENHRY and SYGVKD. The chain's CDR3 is CAIFGEGSFNYGYTF. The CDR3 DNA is TGTGCCATCTTTGGGGAGGGTAGCTTTAACTATGGCTACACCTTC.

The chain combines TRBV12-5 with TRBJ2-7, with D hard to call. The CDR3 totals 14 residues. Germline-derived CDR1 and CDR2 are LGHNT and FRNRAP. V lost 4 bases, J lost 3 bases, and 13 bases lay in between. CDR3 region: CASGSDGAIYEQYF. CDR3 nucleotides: TGTGCTAGTGGTTCGGACGGCGCGATCTACGAGCAGTACTTC. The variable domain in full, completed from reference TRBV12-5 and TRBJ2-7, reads DARVTQTPRHKVTEMGQEVTMRCQPILGHNTVFWYRQTMMQGLELLAYFRNRAPLDDSGMPKDRFSAEMPDATLATLKIQPSEPRDSAVYFCASGSDGAIYEQYFGPGTRLTVT.

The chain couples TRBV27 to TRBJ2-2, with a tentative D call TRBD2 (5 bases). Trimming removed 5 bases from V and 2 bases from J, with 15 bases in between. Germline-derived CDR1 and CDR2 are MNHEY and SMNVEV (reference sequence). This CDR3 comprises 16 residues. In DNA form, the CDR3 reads TGTGCCAGCAGTACCTGGACTGGGCTAAACACCGGGGAGCTGTTTTTT. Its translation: CASSTWTGLNTGELFF.

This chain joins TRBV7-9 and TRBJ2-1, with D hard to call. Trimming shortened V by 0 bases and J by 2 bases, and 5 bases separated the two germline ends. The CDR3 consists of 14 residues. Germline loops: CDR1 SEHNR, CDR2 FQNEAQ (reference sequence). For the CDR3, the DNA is TGTGCCAGCAGCTTAGCAGGGACCTACAATGAGCAGTTCTTC. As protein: CASSLAGTYNEQFF.

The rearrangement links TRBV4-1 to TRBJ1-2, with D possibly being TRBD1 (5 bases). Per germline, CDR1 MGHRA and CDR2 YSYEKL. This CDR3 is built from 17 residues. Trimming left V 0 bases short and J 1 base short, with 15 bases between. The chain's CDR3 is CASSQDSFQDINYGYTF. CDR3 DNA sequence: TGCGCCAGCAGCCAAGACTCATTCCAGGACATTAACTATGGCTACACCTTC.

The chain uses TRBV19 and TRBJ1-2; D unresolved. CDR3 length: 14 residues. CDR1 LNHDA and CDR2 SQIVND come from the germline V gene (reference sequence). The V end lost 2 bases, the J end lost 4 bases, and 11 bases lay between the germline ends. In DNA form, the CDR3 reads TGTGCCAGTAGTATACTGCCGGGAGTCTATGGCTACACCTTC. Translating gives CASSILPGVYGYTF.

In DNA form, the CDR3 reads TGCGCCAGCAGTCCCCTTGAAGGCACAGATACGCAGTATTTT. Protein sequence: CASSPLEGTDTQYF. This sequence joins TRBV4-1 and TRBJ2-3; no clear D gene. Looked up from germline, CDR1 is MGHRA and CDR2 is YSYEKL. This CDR3 is 14 amino acids long. V was clipped by 6 bases and J by 1 base, with 11 bases between them.

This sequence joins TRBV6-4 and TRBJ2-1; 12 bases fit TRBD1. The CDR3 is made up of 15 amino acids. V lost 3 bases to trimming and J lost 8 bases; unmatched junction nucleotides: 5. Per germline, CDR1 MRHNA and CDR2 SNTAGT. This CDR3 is CASSEGTGGSDEQFF. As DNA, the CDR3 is TGTGCCAGCAGTGAAGGGACAGGGGGCTCTGATGAGCAGTTCTTC.

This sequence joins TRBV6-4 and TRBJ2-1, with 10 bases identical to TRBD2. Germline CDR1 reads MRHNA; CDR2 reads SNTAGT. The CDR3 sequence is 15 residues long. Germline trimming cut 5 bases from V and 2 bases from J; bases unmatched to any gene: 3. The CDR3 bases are TGTGCCAGCAGTCAAGCGGGGGGGGCCTACAATGAGCAGTTCTTC. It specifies CASSQAGGAYNEQFF.

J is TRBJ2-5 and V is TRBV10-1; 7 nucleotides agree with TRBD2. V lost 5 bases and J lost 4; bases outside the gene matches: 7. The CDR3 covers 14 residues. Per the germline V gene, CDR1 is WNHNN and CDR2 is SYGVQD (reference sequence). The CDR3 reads CASSRGGEAETQYF. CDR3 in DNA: TGCGCCAGCAGTCGGGGAGGGGAGGCAGAGACCCAGTACTTC.

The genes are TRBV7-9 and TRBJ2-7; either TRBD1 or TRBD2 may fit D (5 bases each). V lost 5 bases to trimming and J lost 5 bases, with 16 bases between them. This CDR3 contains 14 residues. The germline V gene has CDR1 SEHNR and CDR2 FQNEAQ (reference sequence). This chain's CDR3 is CASSSEGPEDEQYF. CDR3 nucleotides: TGTGCCAGCAGCAGTGAGGGACCTGAGGACGAGCAGTACTTC. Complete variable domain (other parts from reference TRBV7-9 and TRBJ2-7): DTGVSQNPRHKITKRGQNVTFRCDPISEHNRLYWYRQTLGQGPEFLTYFQNEAQLEKSRLLSDRFSAERPKGSFSTLEIQRTEQGDSAMYLCASSSEGPEDEQYFGPGTRLTVT.

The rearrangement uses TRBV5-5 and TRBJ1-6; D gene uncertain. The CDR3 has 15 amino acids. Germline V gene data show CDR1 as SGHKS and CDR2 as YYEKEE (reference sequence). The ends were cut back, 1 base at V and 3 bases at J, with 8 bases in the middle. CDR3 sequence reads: CASSLNTYYNSPLHF. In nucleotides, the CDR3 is TGTGCCAGCAGCTTGAACACTTACTATAATTCACCCCTCCACTTT.

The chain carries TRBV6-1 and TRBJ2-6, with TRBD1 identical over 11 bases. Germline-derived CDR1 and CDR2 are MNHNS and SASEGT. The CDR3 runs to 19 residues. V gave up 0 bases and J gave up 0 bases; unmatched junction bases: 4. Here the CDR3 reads CASSEAGTGGFSGANVLTF. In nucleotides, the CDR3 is TGTGCCAGCAGTGAAGCGGGGACAGGGGGTTTCTCTGGGGCCAACGTCCTGACTTTC.

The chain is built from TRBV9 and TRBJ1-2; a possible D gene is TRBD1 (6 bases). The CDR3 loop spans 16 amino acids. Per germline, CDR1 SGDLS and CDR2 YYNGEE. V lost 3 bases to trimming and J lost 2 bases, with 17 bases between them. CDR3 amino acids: CASSASNRAVNYGYTF. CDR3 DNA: TGTGCCAGCAGCGCCAGCAACAGGGCTGTAAACTATGGCTACACCTTC. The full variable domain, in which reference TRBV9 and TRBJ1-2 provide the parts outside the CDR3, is DSGVTQTPKHLITATGQRVTLRCSPRSGDLSVYWYQQSLDQGLQFLIQYYNGEERAKGNILERFSAQQFPDLHSELNLSSLELGDSALYFCASSASNRAVNYGYTFGSGTRLTVV.

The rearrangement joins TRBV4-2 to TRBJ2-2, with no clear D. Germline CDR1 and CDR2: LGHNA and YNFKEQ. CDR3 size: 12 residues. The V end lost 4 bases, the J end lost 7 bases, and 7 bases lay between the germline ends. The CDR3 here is CASSPHDGELFF. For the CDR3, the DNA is TGTGCCAGCAGCCCTCACGACGGGGAGCTGTTTTTT.

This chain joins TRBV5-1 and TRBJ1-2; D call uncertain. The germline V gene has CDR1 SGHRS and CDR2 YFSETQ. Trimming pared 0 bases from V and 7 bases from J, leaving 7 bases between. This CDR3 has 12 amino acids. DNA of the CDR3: TGCGCCAGCAGCTTGGGTAGCAGTGGCTACACCTTC. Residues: CASSLGSSGYTF.

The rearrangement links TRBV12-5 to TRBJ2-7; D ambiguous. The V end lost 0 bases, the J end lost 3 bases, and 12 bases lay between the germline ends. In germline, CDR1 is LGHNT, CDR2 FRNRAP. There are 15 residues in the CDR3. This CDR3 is CASGLVIGDFYEQYF. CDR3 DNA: TGTGCTAGTGGTTTGGTAATAGGCGACTTCTACGAGCAGTACTTC.

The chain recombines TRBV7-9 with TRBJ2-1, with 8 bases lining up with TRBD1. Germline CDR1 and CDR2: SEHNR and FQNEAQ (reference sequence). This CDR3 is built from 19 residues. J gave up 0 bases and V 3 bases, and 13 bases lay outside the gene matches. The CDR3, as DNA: TGTGCCAGCAGCTTCGTACAAGGGTCTGGACAGGGCTCCTACAATGAGCAGTTCTTC. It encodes CASSFVQGSGQGSYNEQFF.

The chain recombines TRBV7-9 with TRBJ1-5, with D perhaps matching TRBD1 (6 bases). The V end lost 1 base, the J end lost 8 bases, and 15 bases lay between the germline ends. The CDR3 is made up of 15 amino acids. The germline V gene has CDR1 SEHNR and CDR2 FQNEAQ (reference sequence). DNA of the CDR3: TGTGCCAGCAGCTTAGGTGGGGGGCTGCACGAGCCCCAGCATTTT. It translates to CASSLGGGLHEPQHF.

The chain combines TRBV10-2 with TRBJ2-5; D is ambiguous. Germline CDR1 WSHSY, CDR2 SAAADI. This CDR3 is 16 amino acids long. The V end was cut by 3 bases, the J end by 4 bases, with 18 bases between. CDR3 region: CASSEGRSRVGETQYF. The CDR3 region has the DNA TGCGCCAGCAGTGAAGGCAGGTCACGCGTTGGAGAGACCCAGTACTTC.

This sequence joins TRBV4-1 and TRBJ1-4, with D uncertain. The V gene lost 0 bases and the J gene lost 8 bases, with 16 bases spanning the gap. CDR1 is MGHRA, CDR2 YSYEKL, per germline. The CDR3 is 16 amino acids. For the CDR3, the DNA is TGCGCCAGCAGCCAAGAACGACGGTTCTCGGGCGAAAAACTGTTTTTT. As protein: CASSQERRFSGEKLFF.